The entry below describes one T cell receptor beta chain. A second about 7 to 11 cycle PCR used barcoded and J-beta primers. Each cDNA molecule carried a tag from a template-switch adaptor that contained 12 random nucleotides. TCRdb re-derived calls from the 5' RACE reads in MiXCR, one entry per CDR3 protein. The sample includes about 1.7 million distinct CDR3 sequences, about 30% of them seen just once. The record originates from a study of blood T cells in healthy people across ages. Whole-study context: Every two T cells gave about one barcoded beta molecule via template switching.

This receptor was obtained from a woman in her 30s in good health. The specimen was blood.

The CDR3 is CASKARETRERAFF. In nucleotides, the CDR3 is TGTGCCAGCAAAGCTCGGGAAACGAGGGAAAGAGCTTTCTTT. The J gene is TRBJ1-1, the V gene TRBV2, with unresolved D. V was trimmed by 7 bases and J by 10 bases, leaving 22 bases between them. Germline V gene lookup returns CDR1 SNHLY and CDR2 FYNNEI. The CDR3 has 14 residues. The whole variable domain, remainder taken from reference TRBV2 and TRBJ1-1, is EPEVTQTPSHQVTQMGQEVILRCVPISNHLYFYWYRQILGQKVEFLVSFYNNEISEKSEIFDDQFSVERPDGSNFTLKIRSTKLEDSAMYFCASKARETRERAFFGQGTRLTVV.